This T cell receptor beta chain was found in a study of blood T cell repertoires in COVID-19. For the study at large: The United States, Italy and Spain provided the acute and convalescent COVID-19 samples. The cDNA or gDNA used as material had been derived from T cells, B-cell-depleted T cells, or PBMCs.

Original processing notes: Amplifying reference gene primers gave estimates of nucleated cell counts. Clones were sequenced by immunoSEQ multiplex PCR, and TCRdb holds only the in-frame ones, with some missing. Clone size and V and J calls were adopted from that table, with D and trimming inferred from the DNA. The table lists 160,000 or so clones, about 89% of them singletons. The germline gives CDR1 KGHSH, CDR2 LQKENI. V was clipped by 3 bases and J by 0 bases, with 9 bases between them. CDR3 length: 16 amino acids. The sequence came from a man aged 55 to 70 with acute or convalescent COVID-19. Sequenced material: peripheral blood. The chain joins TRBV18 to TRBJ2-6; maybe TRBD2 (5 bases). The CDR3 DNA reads TGTGCCAGCTCACCCGGACTGTTCTCTGGGGCCAACGTCCTGACTTTC. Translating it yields CASSPGLFSGANVLTF.